The 16 T cell receptor beta chains below come from one sample, sequenced in a study of cytomegalovirus exposure and HLA in healthy donors. PCR used 60 Vbeta primers and 13 Jbeta primers. The table came from immunoSEQ multiplex PCR; TCRdb's copy has only in-frame clones and leaves some out. The data show over 150,000 clones, more than 75% seen once. Sequenced material: PBMCs. The origin of the receptors is a man between 18 and 29 years old in good health and CMV-seropositive.

The chain uses TRBV2 and TRBJ2-1, with 9 bases matching TRBD2. V was clipped by 2 bases and J by 9 bases; unmatched bases: 8. The CDR3 has 15 residues. Germline CDR1 SNHLY, CDR2 FYNNEI. CDR3 bases: TGTGCCAGCAGTGAACAGGTAGCGGGAGCGGGTGAGCAGTTCTTC. Protein sequence: CASSEQVAGAGEQFF.

V and J are TRBV29-1 and TRBJ2-7; 8 bases are a match to TRBD1. The CDR3 spans 13 residues. With 1 base clipped from V and 5 bases from J, the junction kept 4 bases outside the gene matches. The germline V gene has CDR1 SQVTM and CDR2 ANQGSEA. CDR3 in DNA: TGCAGCGTTGAAGTGACAGGGGAAGACGAGCAGTACTTC. This codes for CSVEVTGEDEQYF.

CDR3 sequence: CASSVEADDQPQHF. The CDR3 DNA is TGTGCCAGCAGTGTGGAGGCGGACGATCAGCCCCAGCATTTT. The chain couples TRBV6-4 to TRBJ1-5; D unresolved. V was pared by 4 bases and J by 5 bases, with 12 bases between. This CDR3 region has 14 residues. Germline V lookup: CDR1 MRHNA, CDR2 SNTAGT.

This clone has just a few counts. The chain joins TRBV11-2 to TRBJ2-1; 12 positions agree with TRBD2. The length of the CDR3 is 15 residues. The germline gives CDR1 SGHAT, CDR2 FQNNGV. The trim removed 1 base at V and 13 bases at J, leaving 8 bases unmatched. The CDR3 bases are TGTGCCAGCAGCTTAGGAGTGACTAGCGGGAGTACCCAGTTCTTC. Translated, it gives CASSLGVTSGSTQFF.

The rearrangement joins TRBV11-2 to TRBJ2-5; D unclear. CDR3 length equals 15 residues. V was clipped by 4 bases and J by 0 bases, with 12 bases between them. Looked up from germline, CDR1 is SGHAT and CDR2 is FQNNGV. The CDR3 region is CASSYSGSDQETQYF. CDR3 bases: TGTGCCAGCAGCTACTCCGGAAGCGACCAAGAGACCCAGTACTTC. Full variable domain (remainder filled in from reference TRBV11-2 and TRBJ2-5): EAGVAQSPRYKIIEKRQSVAFWCNPISGHATLYWYQQILGQGPKLLIQFQNNGVVDDSQLPKDRFSAERLKGVDSTLKIQPAKLEDSAVYLCASSYSGSDQETQYFGPGTRLLVL.

V gene TRBV6-5 combines with J gene TRBJ1-2; 7 bases line up with TRBD1. V lost 6 bases and J lost 5; bases outside the gene matches: 12. The CDR3 has 15 residues. The V gene's germline CDR1 is MNHEY and CDR2 SVGAGI. The CDR3 spells CASRKILDRVYGYTF. As DNA, the CDR3 is TGTGCCAGCAGGAAAATACTCGACAGGGTATATGGCTACACCTTC.

The V and J genes are TRBV7-9 and TRBJ2-7; D is perhaps TRBD1 (6 bases). The CDR3 sequence is 15 residues long. Trimming stripped 4 bases from V and 5 bases from J, with 18 bases between. In germline, CDR1 is SEHNR, CDR2 FQNEAQ (reference sequence). CDR3 region: CASSSETGLSNEQYF. The CDR3 nucleotides read TGTGCCAGCAGCTCGGAGACAGGTCTATCAAACGAGCAGTACTTC. The whole variable domain, filled in from reference TRBV7-9 and TRBJ2-7, reads DTGVSQNPRHKITKRGQNVTFRCDPISEHNRLYWYRQTLGQGPEFLTYFQNEAQLEKSRLLSDRFSAERPKGSFSTLEIQRTEQGDSAMYLCASSSETGLSNEQYFGPGTRLTVT.

The chain combines TRBV2 with TRBJ1-5; the D is unclear. Germline V CDR1 and CDR2: SNHLY, FYNNEI. The CDR3 is 16 amino acids. Trimming removed 5 bases from V and 5 bases from J, with 19 bases in between. In nucleotides, the CDR3 is TGTGCCAGCAGTTGGAGGGTCAGCCAAACCGATCAGCCCCAGCATTTT. Translating it yields CASSWRVSQTDQPQHF.

The V and J genes are TRBV13 and TRBJ1-2, with TRBD1 identical over 11 bases. Looked up from germline, CDR1 is PRHDT and CDR2 is FYEKMQ (reference sequence). This CDR3 region has 15 residues. The V gene end was trimmed by 5 bases and the J gene end by 4 bases; junction bases not matched to a gene: 6. As DNA, the CDR3 is TGTGCCAGCAGCCCCCGGACAGGGGGCGTCTATGGCTACACCTTC. Amino acid sequence: CASSPRTGGVYGYTF.

The gene calls are TRBV19 and TRBJ1-4; D is possibly TRBD1 (5 bases). Per germline, CDR1 LNHDA and CDR2 SQIVND (reference sequence). This CDR3 is built from 15 residues. V was cut by 5 bases and J by 11 bases, with 21 bases left in between. CDR3 sequence: CASSLTTALVAKLFF. CDR3 sequence (DNA): TGTGCCAGTAGTTTAACGACAGCCCTGGTCGCCAAACTGTTTTTT.

J is TRBJ1-5 and V is TRBV1; the table's TRBD1 call for D was not verified on the DNA. TRBV1 is shown as a pseudogene. The CDR3 is 13 residues long. In DNA form, the CDR3 reads TGTGTATTCGACAGGGTTCGCAATCAGCCCCAGCATTTT. This gives the protein CVFDRVRNQPQHF.

This chain joins TRBV15 and TRBJ2-5; no clear D gene. The V end lost 2 bases, the J end lost 2 bases, and 6 bases lay between the germline ends. Germline loops: CDR1 LNHNV, CDR2 YYDKDF (reference sequence). There are 13 residues in the CDR3. The CDR3 sequence: CATSRRQQETQYF. For the CDR3, the DNA is TGTGCCACCAGCAGACGTCAGCAAGAGACCCAGTACTTC.

This sequence joins TRBV5-1 and TRBJ1-5; D is perhaps TRBD1 (5 bases). V gave up 4 bases and J gave up 2 bases, with 10 bases separating them. Germline assignment: CDR1 SGHRS and CDR2 YFSETQ. CDR3 size: 14 residues. The CDR3 loop is CASSSRGGNQPQHF. The CDR3 DNA reads TGCGCCAGCAGCAGCCGGGGGGGCAATCAGCCCCAGCATTTT.

The V gene is TRBV7-9, the J gene TRBJ1-2; 9 bases are shared with TRBD1. V shed 4 bases and J 3 bases; nucleotides not matched to a gene: 9. The CDR3 contains 16 residues. Germline V CDR1 and CDR2: SEHNR, FQNEAQ (reference sequence). This chain's CDR3 is CASSYNRGLVDYGYTF. Written as DNA, the CDR3 is TGTGCCAGCAGCTACAACAGGGGGCTGGTTGACTATGGCTACACCTTC.

The CDR3 DNA is TGTGCCAGCTCAGGGACAGAGGGGGCCCCATCCTACAATGAGCAGTTCTTC. Protein product: CASSGTEGAPSYNEQFF. The chain carries TRBV18 and TRBJ2-1; 7 nucleotides agree with TRBD1. With V trimmed by 5 bases and J by 1 base, 11 bases remained unmatched. Per the germline V gene, CDR1 is KGHSH and CDR2 is LQKENI. This CDR3 has 17 residues.

The chain uses TRBV19 and TRBJ1-5; 10 bases are shared with TRBD1. The germline CDR1 and CDR2 sequences are LNHDA and SQIVND (reference sequence). J lost 5 bases, V lost 7 bases, and 5 bases had no gene match. There are 14 residues in the CDR3. This CDR3 is CASIQTGGHQPQHF. The DNA of the CDR3 is TGTGCCAGTATACAGACAGGGGGCCATCAGCCCCAGCATTTT.